This TCR beta chain is drawn from a study of control samples from healthy donors and cancer patients. Only in-frame clones appear in the TCRdb table, and some are missing; sequencing was by immunoSEQ multiplex PCR. The table includes around 81,000 clones, 93% detected once. The V gene's germline CDR1 is KGHDR and CDR2 SFDVKD. V was trimmed by 5 bases and J by 4 bases, leaving 11 bases between them. The CDR3 contains 13 residues. Input material: blood. The sequence derives from a woman aged 30 to 39 in good health. The chain employs TRBV24-1 and TRBJ2-7; a weak D match, TRBD2 (6 bases). The CDR3 DNA sequence: TGTGCCACCAGTGCTGCCGCGGGGTACGAGCAGTACTTC. It encodes CATSAAAGYEQYF.